Listed below are T cell receptor beta chains from one sample, sequenced in a study of blood T cell repertoires in COVID-19. Using immunoSEQ multiplex PCR, the repertoire was profiled, and TCRdb retains in-frame clones only, with some absent. The sample includes a few hundred thousand clones, around 91% of them seen just once. Specimen: peripheral blood. These receptors were obtained from an older woman with acute or convalescent COVID-19. Both conserved end residues are part of each CDR3.

V gene	CDR3 protein
TRBV6-4	CASSRTSGGLNYNEQFF
TRBV6-6	CASSLQGISLHLAASVGSYEQYF
TRBV5-6	CASSLNEGRNTEAFF
TRBV18	CASSPQTGSDNSPLHF
TRBV5-1	CASSFGQGREKLFF
TRBV3-1/TRBV3-2	CAARGTGELFF
TRBV27	CASSLAGQNGYTF
TRBV3-1/TRBV3-2	CASSPGQGSGYTF
TRBV18	CASSRDRMNTEAFF
TRBV9	CASSVDAVGLHQPQHF
TRBV28	CASSEGIAGYTF
TRBV6-4	CASSDSICGGSSETQYF
TRBV2	CATEGQAGNNEQYF
TRBV15	CATTRGGQNTEAFF
TRBV6-5	CASETSGASWEQYF
TRBV24-1	CATSGYSGTGLNEQFF
TRBV9	CASSVGSANYGYTF
TRBV12-2	CASRLAYIAGRSDTQYF
TRBV7-3	CASSLTLAGGWAGELFF
TRBV27	CASTGVGGRRTGELFF
TRBV14	CASSLGDRGRETQYF
TRBV5-1	CASSLDPPSGIGGNEQFF
TRBV5-6	CASSLEARGFPDTQYF